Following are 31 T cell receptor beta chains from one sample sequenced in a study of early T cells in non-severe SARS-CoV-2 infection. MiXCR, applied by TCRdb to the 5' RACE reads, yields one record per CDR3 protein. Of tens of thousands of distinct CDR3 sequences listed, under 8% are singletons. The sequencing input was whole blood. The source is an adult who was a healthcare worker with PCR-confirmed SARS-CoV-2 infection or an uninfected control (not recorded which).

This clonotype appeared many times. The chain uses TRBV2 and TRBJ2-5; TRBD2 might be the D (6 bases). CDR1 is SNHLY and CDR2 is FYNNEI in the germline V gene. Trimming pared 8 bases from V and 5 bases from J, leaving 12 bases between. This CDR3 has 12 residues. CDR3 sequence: CASREYSETQYF. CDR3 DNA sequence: TGTGCCAGCCGGGAGTATTCGGAGACCCAGTACTTC.

CDR3 coding DNA: TGTGCCAGCAGACCCGGACAGGGTGGAACCGGGGAGCTGTTTTTT. Amino acid sequence: CASRPGQGGTGELFF. V gene TRBV12-3 or TRBV12-4 combines with J gene TRBJ2-2, with TRBD1 identical over 8 bases. J lost 5 bases, V lost 6 bases, and 8 bases had no gene match. The CDR3 consists of 15 residues.

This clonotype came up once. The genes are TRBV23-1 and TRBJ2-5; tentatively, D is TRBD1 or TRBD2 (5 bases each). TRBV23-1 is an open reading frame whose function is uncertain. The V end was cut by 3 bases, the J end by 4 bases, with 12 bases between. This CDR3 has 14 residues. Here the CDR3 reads CASSHLTGGETQYF. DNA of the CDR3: TGCGCCAGCAGTCACCTGACTGGGGGAGAGACCCAGTACTTC.

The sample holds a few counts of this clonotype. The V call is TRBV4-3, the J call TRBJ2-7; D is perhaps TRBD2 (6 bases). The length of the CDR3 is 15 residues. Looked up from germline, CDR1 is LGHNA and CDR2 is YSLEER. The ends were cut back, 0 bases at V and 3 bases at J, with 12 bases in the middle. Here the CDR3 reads CASSQDTGSIYEQYF. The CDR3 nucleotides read TGCGCCAGCAGCCAAGATACCGGGAGTATCTACGAGCAGTACTTC.

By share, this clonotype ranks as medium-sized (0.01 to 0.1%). CDR3 DNA sequence: TGTGCCAGCAGTGAACAGGGCCCGCGGCAGCCCCAGCATTTT. It yields the protein CASSEQGPRQPQHF. The rearrangement links TRBV2 to TRBJ1-5, with a tentative D call TRBD1 (5 bases). This CDR3 comprises 14 residues. The V and J ends lost 2 bases and 7 bases respectively, with 12 bases between them. Germline loops: CDR1 SNHLY, CDR2 FYNNEI.

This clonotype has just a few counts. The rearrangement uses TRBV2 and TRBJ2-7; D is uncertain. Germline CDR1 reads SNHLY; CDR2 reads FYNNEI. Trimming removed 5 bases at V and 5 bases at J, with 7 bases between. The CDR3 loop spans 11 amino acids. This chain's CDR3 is CASSSTDEQYF. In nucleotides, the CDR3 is TGTGCCAGCAGTTCGACGGACGAGCAGTACTTC.

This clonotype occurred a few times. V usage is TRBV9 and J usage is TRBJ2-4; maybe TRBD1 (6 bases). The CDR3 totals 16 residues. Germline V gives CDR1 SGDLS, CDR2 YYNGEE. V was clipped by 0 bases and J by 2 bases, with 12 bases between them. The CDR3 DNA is TGTGCCAGCAGCGTAGTTCCAGGGGCGTCCAAAAACATTCAGTACTTC. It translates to CASSVVPGASKNIQYF. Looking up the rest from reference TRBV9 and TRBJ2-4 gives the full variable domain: DSGVTQTPKHLITATGQRVTLRCSPRSGDLSVYWYQQSLDQGLQFLIQYYNGEERAKGNILERFSAQQFPDLHSELNLSSLELGDSALYFCASSVVPGASKNIQYFGAGTRLSVL.

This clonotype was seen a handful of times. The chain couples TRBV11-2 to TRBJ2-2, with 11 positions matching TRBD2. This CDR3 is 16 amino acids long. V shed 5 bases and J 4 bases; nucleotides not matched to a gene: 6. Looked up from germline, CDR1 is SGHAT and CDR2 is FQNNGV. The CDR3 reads CASSVLAGDITGELFF. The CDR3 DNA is TGTGCCAGCAGCGTACTAGCGGGAGATATCACCGGGGAGCTGTTTTTT. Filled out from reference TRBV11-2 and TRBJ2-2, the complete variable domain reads EAGVAQSPRYKIIEKRQSVAFWCNPISGHATLYWYQQILGQGPKLLIQFQNNGVVDDSQLPKDRFSAERLKGVDSTLKIQPAKLEDSAVYLCASSVLAGDITGELFFGEGSRLTVL.

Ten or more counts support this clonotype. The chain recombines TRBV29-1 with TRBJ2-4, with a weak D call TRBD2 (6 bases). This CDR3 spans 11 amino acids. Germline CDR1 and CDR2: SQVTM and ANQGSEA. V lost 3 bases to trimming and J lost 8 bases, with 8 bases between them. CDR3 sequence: CSVDERDIQYF. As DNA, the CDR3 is TGCAGCGTTGATGAGCGGGACATTCAGTACTTC.

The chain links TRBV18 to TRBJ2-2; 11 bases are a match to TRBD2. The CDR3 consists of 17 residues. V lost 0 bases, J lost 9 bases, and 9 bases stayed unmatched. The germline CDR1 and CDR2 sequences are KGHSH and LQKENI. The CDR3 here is CASSPPVLTSGSRELFF. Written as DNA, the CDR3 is TGTGCCAGCTCACCACCGGTATTAACTAGCGGGAGTCGGGAGCTGTTTTTT.

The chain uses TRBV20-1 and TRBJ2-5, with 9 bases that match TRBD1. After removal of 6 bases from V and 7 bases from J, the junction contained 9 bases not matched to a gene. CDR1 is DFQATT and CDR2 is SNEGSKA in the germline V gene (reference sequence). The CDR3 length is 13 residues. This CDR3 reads CSAADRGDGTQYF. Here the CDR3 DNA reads TGCAGTGCCGCAGACAGGGGGGACGGGACCCAGTACTTC.

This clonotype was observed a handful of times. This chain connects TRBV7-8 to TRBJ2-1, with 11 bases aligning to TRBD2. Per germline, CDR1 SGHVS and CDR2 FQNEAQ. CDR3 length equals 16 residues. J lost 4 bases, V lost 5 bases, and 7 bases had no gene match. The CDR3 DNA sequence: TGTGCCAGCAGCCCTATGACTAGCGGGATTTACAATGAGCAGTTCTTC. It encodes CASSPMTSGIYNEQFF.

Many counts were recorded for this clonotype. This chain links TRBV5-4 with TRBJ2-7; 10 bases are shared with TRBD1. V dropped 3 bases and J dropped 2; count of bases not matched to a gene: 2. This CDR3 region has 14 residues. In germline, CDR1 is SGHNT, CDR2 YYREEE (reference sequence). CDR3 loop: CASSSGTGAYEQYF. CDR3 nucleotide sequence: TGTGCCAGCAGCTCCGGGACAGGGGCCTACGAGCAGTACTTC.

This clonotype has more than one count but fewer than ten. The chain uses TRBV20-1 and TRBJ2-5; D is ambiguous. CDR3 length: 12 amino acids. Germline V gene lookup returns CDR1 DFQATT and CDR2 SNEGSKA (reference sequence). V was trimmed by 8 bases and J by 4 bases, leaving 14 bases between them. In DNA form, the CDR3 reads TGCAGTCTATTGAGCAGGTCAGAGACCCAGTACTTC. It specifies CSLLSRSETQYF.

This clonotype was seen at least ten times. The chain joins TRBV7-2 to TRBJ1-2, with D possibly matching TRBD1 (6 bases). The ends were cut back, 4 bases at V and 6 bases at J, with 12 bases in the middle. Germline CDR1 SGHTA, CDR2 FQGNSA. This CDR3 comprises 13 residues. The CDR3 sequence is CASSSNRVDGYTF. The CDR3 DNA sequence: TGTGCCAGCAGCTCCAACAGGGTTGATGGCTACACCTTC. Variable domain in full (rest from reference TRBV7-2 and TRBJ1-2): GAGVSQSPSNKVTEKGKDVELRCDPISGHTALYWYRQSLGQGLEFLIYFQGNSAPDKSGLPSDRFSAERTGGSVSTLTIQRTQQEDSAVYLCASSSNRVDGYTFGSGTRLTVV.

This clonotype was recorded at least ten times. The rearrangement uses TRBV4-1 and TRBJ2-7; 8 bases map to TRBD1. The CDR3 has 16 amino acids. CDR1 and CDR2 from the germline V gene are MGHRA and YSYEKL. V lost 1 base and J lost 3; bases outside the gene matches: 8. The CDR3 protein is CASSQGIGQGGYEQYF. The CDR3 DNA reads TGCGCCAGCAGCCAAGGCATCGGACAGGGAGGCTACGAGCAGTACTTC.

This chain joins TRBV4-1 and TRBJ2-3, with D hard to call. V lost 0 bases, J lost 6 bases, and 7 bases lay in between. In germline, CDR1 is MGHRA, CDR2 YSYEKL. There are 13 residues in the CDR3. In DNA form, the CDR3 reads TGCGCCAGCAGCCAAGATCCGGTTGATACGCAGTATTTT. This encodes CASSQDPVDTQYF.

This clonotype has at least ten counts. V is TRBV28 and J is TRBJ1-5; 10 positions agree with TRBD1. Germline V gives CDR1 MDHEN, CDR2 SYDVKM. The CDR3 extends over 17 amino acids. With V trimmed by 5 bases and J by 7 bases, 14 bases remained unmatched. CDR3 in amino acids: CASSGNRDRGDWQPQHF. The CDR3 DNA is TGTGCCAGCAGTGGGAACCGGGACAGGGGAGATTGGCAGCCCCAGCATTTT.

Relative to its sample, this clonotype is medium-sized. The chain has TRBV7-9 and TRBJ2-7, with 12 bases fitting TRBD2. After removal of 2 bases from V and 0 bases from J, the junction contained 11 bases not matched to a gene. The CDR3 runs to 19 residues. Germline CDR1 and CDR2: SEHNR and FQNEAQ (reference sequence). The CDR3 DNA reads TGTGCCAGCAGCTTAACTGGGCTAGCGGGAGGGTCAAGCTCCTACGAGCAGTACTTC. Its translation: CASSLTGLAGGSSSYEQYF. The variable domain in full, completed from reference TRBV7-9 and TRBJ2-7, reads DTGVSQNPRHKITKRGQNVTFRCDPISEHNRLYWYRQTLGQGPEFLTYFQNEAQLEKSRLLSDRFSAERPKGSFSTLEIQRTEQGDSAMYLCASSLTGLAGGSSSYEQYFGPGTRLTVT.

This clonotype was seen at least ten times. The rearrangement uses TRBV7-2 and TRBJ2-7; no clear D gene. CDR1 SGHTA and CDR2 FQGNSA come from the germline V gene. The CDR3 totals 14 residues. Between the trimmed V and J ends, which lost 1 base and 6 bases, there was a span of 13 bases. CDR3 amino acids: CASSLGVALGEQYF. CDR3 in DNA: TGTGCCAGCAGCTTAGGAGTCGCTCTTGGCGAGCAGTACTTC.

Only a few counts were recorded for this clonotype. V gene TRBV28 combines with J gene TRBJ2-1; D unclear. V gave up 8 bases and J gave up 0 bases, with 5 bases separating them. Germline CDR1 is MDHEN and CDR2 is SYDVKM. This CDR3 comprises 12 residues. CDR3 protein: CASAPSYNEQFF. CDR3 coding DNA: TGTGCCAGCGCGCCCTCCTACAATGAGCAGTTCTTC.

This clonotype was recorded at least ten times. The CDR3 bases are TGCAGTGCTGTGACGAGCTCCTATAATTCACCCCTCCACTTT. Translation: CSAVTSSYNSPLHF. This chain joins TRBV20-1 and TRBJ1-6; D gene unclear. V lost 5 bases and J lost 0, with 8 bases in between. The germline gives CDR1 DFQATT, CDR2 SNEGSKA (reference sequence). The length of the CDR3 is 14 residues.

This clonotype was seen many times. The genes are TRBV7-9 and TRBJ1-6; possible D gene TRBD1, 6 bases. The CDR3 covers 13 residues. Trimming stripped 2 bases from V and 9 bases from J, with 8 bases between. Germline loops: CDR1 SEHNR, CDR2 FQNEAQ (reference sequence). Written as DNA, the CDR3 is TGTGCCAGCAGCTTAACAGGGAGTTCACCCCTCCACTTT. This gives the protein CASSLTGSSPLHF.

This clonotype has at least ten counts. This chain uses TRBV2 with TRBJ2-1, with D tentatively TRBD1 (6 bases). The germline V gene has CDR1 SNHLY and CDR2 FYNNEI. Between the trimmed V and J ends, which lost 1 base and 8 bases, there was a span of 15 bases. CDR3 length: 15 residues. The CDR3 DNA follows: TGTGCCAGCAGTGAAGGGACAGCGATGGTCTATGAGCAGTTCTTC. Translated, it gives CASSEGTAMVYEQFF. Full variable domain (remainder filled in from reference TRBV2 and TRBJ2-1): EPEVTQTPSHQVTQMGQEVILRCVPISNHLYFYWYRQILGQKVEFLVSFYNNEISEKSEIFDDQFSVERPDGSNFTLKIRSTKLEDSAMYFCASSEGTAMVYEQFFGPGTRLTVL.

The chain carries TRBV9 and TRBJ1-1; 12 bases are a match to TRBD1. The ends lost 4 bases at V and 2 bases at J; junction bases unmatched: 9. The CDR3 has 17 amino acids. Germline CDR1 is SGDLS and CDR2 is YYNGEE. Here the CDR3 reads CASSPPGQGAYNTEAFF. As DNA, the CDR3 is TGTGCCAGCAGCCCTCCGGGACAGGGGGCTTATAACACTGAAGCTTTCTTT. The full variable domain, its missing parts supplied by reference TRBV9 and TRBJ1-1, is DSGVTQTPKHLITATGQRVTLRCSPRSGDLSVYWYQQSLDQGLQFLIQYYNGEERAKGNILERFSAQQFPDLHSELNLSSLELGDSALYFCASSPPGQGAYNTEAFFGQGTRLTVV.

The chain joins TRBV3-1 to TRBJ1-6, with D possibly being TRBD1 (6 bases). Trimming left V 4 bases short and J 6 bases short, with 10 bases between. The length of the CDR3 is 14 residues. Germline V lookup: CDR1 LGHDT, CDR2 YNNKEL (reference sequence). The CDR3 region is CASSLGRGNSPLHF. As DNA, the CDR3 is TGTGCCAGCAGCCTGGGCAGGGGTAATTCACCCCTCCACTTT.

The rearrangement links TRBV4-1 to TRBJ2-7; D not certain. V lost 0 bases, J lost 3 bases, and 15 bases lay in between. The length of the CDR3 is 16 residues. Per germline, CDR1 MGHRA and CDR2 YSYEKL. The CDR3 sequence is CASSQEESPLVYEQYF. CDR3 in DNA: TGCGCCAGCAGCCAAGAGGAGAGTCCTCTGGTCTACGAGCAGTACTTC.

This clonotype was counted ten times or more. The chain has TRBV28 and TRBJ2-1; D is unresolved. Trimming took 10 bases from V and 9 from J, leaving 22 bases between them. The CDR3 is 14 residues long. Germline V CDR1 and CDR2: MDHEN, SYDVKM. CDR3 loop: CATGYGGRPLEQFF. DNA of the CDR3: TGTGCCACTGGGTACGGCGGAAGACCCCTTGAGCAGTTCTTC.

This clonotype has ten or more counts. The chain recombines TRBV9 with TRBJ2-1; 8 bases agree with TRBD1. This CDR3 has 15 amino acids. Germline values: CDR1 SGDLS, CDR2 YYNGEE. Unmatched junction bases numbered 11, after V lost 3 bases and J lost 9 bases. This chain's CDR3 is CASSARPRQGLEQFF. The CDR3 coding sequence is TGTGCCAGCAGCGCCCGCCCCCGACAGGGGCTTGAGCAGTTCTTC. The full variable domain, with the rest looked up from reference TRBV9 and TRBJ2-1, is DSGVTQTPKHLITATGQRVTLRCSPRSGDLSVYWYQQSLDQGLQFLIQYYNGEERAKGNILERFSAQQFPDLHSELNLSSLELGDSALYFCASSARPRQGLEQFFGPGTRLTVL.

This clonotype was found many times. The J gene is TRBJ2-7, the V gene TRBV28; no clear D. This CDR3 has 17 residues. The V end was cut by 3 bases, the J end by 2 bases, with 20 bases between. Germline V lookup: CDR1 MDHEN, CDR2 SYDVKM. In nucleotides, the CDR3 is TGTGCCAGCAGTTTCGCATATAGGCTCTATCCAACCTACGAGCAGTACTTC. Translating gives CASSFAYRLYPTYEQYF.

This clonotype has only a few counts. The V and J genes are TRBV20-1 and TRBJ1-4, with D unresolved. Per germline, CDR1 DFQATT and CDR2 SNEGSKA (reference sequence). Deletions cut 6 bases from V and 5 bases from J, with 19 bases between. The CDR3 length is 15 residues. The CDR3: CSARRNGLKNEKLFF. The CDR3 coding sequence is TGCAGTGCGAGGCGTAACGGACTGAAGAATGAAAAACTGTTTTTT.